These T cell receptor beta chains were read from a single sample in a study of OX40 agonist ivuxolimab in advanced cancers. Repertoires were generated with immunoSEQ multiplex PCR, while TCRdb's copy carries only in-frame clones and drops some. The sample carries around 68,000 clones, over 75% recorded once. The specimen was CD4+ or CD8+ T cells sorted from blood, collected in a trial of the OX40 agonist ivuxolimab. The origin of the receptors is an adult with an advanced solid tumor such as melanoma, head and neck, liver or kidney cancer. Both conserved end residues are part of each CDR3. A D gene is named only where the DNA matches it firmly. Size values are once, few and many counts, or a class for expanded clones, and some rows have none.

TRBJ2-1	.	once	TRBV9	TGTGCCAGCAGCGTAGATAGGACTGCATTCAACAATGAGCAGTTCTTC	CASSVDRTAFNNEQFF
TRBJ1-5	TRBD1	once	TRBV18	TGTGCCAGCTCCGATGACAGGGGAGGGGGTTATAGCAATCAGCCCCAGCATTTT	CASSDDRGGGYSNQPQHF
TRBJ2-3	.	.	TRBV11-3	TGTGCCAGCAGCCCGGGTAGCACAGATACGCAGTATTTT	CASSPGSTDTQYF
TRBJ2-3	TRBD1	.	TRBV15	TGTGCCACCAGCAGGGCGGGTAACAGGGGCGCAGATACGCAGTATTTT	CATSRAGNRGADTQYF
TRBJ2-3	.	.	TRBV25-1	TGTGCCAGCAGTGAACCGTCCACAGATACGCAGTATTTT	CASSEPSTDTQYF
TRBJ2-3	TRBD1	.	TRBV6-1	TGTGCCAGCAGTGATCATCGACAGGGGGCAGATACGCAGTATTTT	CASSDHRQGADTQYF
TRBJ2-7	.	.	TRBV6-6	TGTGCCAGCAGATCGGGACAAAACTACGAGCAGTACTTC	CASRSGQNYEQYF
TRBJ2-5	.	once	TRBV5-1	TGCGCCAGCAGCTTGATGGTTGGGACGGCGCAAGAGACCCAGTACTTC	CASSLMVGTAQETQYF
TRBJ2-2	.	.	TRBV5-1	TGCGCCAGCAGCACCCTGGACCTCACCGGGGAGCTGTTTTTT	CASSTLDLTGELFF
TRBJ1-5	.	.	TRBV18	TGTGCCAGCTCCGAACAGGACAATAGCAATCAGCCCCAGCATTTT	CASSEQDNSNQPQHF
TRBJ2-7	TRBD2	.	TRBV19	TGTGCCAGTAGTTTTGCTAGCGGAAACTACGAGCAGTACTTC	CASSFASGNYEQYF
TRBJ2-3	TRBD1	.	TRBV18	TGTGCCAGCTCACGTCTGACAGGGGTCCCCACAGATACGCAGTATTTT	CASSRLTGVPTDTQYF
TRBJ2-7	.	.	TRBV7-9	TGTGCCAGCAGCACCCAAAACAGGGTCGAGCAGTACTTC	CASSTQNRVEQYF
TRBJ2-1	.	.	TRBV7-2	TGTGCCAGCAAACTAGAAGCGGGTGCTTCCTACAATGAGCAGTTCTTC	CASKLEAGASYNEQFF
TRBJ1-2	TRBD1	.	TRBV7-2	TGTGCCAGCAACCCCGGGACAGGGGTTTATGGCTACACCTTC	CASNPGTGVYGYTF
TRBJ1-1	TRBD1	.	TRBV5-8	TGTGCCAGCATCCCTGGGGAGTACAGGGGTGGCACTGAAGCTTTCTTT	CASIPGEYRGGTEAFF
TRBJ2-2	.	.	TRBV9	TGTGCCAGCAGCCCCGGGACTCCCCGAACCGGGGAGCTGTTTTTT	CASSPGTPRTGELFF
TRBJ2-6	TRBD1	few	TRBV30	TGTGCCTGGAGAAGAGACAGGGTGGCGGATGGGGCCAACGTCCTGACTTTC	CAWRRDRVADGANVLTF
TRBJ2-3	.	once	TRBV2	TGTGCCAGCAGTGATGCTGGGCGGCCCCCCACAGATACGCAGTATTTT	CASSDAGRPPTDTQYF
TRBJ2-7	TRBD1	.	TRBV6-1	TGTGCCAGCAGTCCTGGGACAGGGGGACCCTACGAGCAGTACTTC	CASSPGTGGPYEQYF
TRBJ2-2	.	.	TRBV5-4	TGTGCCAGCAGCCTGGGGCAAAGGGTCCGCACCGGGGAGCTGTTTTTT	CASSLGQRVRTGELFF
TRBJ1-3	.	.	TRBV5-1	TGCGCCAGCAGCCGGGGAGACTCTGGAAACACCATATATTTT	CASSRGDSGNTIYF
TRBJ1-1	.	.	TRBV5-6	TGTGCCAGCAGCTTGAGGTCGACACGCAGGACGGACACTGAAGCTTTCTTT	CASSLRSTRRTDTEAFF
TRBJ1-3	TRBD1	.	TRBV7-2	TGTGCCAGCAGCTCGCTACCGGGACAGGGGGCATCAAGTGGAAACACCATATATTTT	CASSSLPGQGASSGNTIYF
TRBJ1-1	.	once	TRBV18	TGTGCCAGCTCACCTCCCGGGGGGCCTGAAGCTTTCTTT	CASSPPGGPEAFF
TRBJ2-3	TRBD1	.	TRBV7-2	TGTGCCAGCAGCTTTTACAGGGGAGATACGCAGTATTTT	CASSFYRGDTQYF
TRBJ1-1	.	.	TRBV15	TGTGCCACCAGCAGAGATCCTCTCCTGAACACTGAAGCTTTCTTT	CATSRDPLLNTEAFF
TRBJ2-7	.	.	TRBV14	TGTGCCAGCAGCCAAGTCAGGGGCTCCTACGAGCAGTACTTC	CASSQVRGSYEQYF
TRBJ1-1	TRBD1	.	TRBV5-8	TGTGCCAGCAGCTTGGACAGGGGAGGACTGAGAACTGAAGCTTTCTTT	CASSLDRGGLRTEAFF
TRBJ2-5	TRBD2	.	TRBV27	TGTGCCAGCAGTTCCCTGGGGGGGACGGGAGAGACCCAGTACTTC	CASSSLGGTGETQYF
TRBJ1-2	TRBD1	.	TRBV5-4	TGTGCCAGCAGCTTGGGGGACAGGAACTATGGCTACACCTTC	CASSLGDRNYGYTF
TRBJ1-5	.	few	TRBV19	TGTGCCAGTAGTATAGAGGGGAATCAGCCCCAGCATTTT	CASSIEGNQPQHF
TRBJ2-7	TRBD2	.	TRBV5-8	TGTGCCAGCAGCGTAGGACTAGCGGGTCTCGAGGGGTACTTC	CASSVGLAGLEGYF
TRBJ2-7	TRBD1	.	TRBV6-1	TGTGCCAGCAGACCCGACAGGGGGAGCTCCTACGAGCAGTACTTC	CASRPDRGSSYEQYF
TRBJ2-7	.	.	TRBV6-4	TGTGCCAGCAGTGCCCTCTCAGGGGGGGAGCAGTACTTC	CASSALSGGEQYF
TRBJ1-5	.	.	TRBV27	TGTGCCAGCAGTTTACGCTCTTCCGGGACACATAATCAGCCCCAGCATTTT	CASSLRSSGTHNQPQHF